This TCR beta chain is drawn from a study of naive and memory T cell subsets. Study-level findings and limits: Over 85% of naive TCR sequences appeared only once, unlike memory subsets.

About this clonotype itself: Its matching antigen is unknown.

Germline CDR1 reads LGHNA; CDR2 reads YNFKEQ. V was pared by 6 bases and J by 3 bases, with 15 bases between. CDR3 size: 14 residues. Both TRBC1 and TRBC2 were covered by a beta constant-region primer of two equimolar oligonucleotides. Ligated cDNA was amplified by four rounds of PCR with nested alpha and beta constant-region primers and SP2. Each CDR3 protein gets one entry after TCRdb re-called the UMI-ligation and nested PCR reads with MiXCR. The sample lists under 100,000 distinct CDR3 sequences, 7% to 8% occurring once. The sequenced sample consisted of central memory CD4+ T cells from blood. The chain uses TRBV4-2 and TRBJ2-7; D may match TRBD1 or TRBD2 (6 bases each). This sequence originates from a human donor in good health. The CDR3, as DNA: TGTGCCAGCAGTATCGAGGGGGGCCTCTACGAGCAGTACTTC. The encoded protein is CASSIEGGLYEQYF.